The clone carrying this T cell receptor (beta chain) was counted a single time. These data belong to a study of blood T cell repertoires in COVID-19. The method was immunoSEQ multiplex PCR; TCRdb's version includes in-frame clones alone and lacks a portion of them. The sample consists of around 81,000 clones, approximately 80% of them appearing once. Sequencing was done on a sample of peripheral blood. This receptor was identified in a human donor in a cohort sampled during active COVID-19.

The CDR3 nucleotides read TGTGCCAGTAGTATAGCGAAGTGGGACAGATACGAGCAGTACTTC. Amino acid sequence: CASSIAKWDRYEQYF. The gene calls are TRBV19 and TRBJ2-7; the match to TRBD1 covers 7 bases. Looked up from germline, CDR1 is LNHDA and CDR2 is SQIVND (reference sequence). There are 15 residues in the CDR3. J lost 4 bases, V lost 1 base, and 7 bases had no gene match.